The rows below give T cell receptor beta chains drawn from one sample of a study of tumor and adjacent non-tumor tissue in lung cancer. In TCRdb, the multiplex PCR reads were re-called with MiXCR into one record per CDR3 protein. Of over 85,000 distinct CDR3 sequences listed, approximately 87% were seen once; the top ten hold 20% to 25%. Sequenced sample: lung tumor tissue. These receptors were collected from a man between 65 and 79 years old with non-small cell lung cancer. The CDR3 runs from the conserved cysteine through the conserved F or W. D genes are given only for firm matches. Not every row has a clone size; where given, it reads once, few, many or a size class.

V: TRBV6-2/TRBV6-3
J: TRBJ1-1
size: once
D: .
CDR3: CASSYPGTTEALF
DNA: TGTGCCAGCAGTTACCCCGGGACTACTGAAGCTTTATTT

V: TRBV6-5
J: TRBJ2-1
size: .
D: .
CDR3: CASSYDGFNKQFF
DNA: TGTGCCAGCAGTTATGACGGCTTCAATAAGCAGTTCTTC

V: TRBV11-2
J: TRBJ1-4
size: .
D: .
CDR3: CASSSRRGSNEELFF
DNA: TGTGCCAGCAGCTCTAGAAGGGGCAGTAACGAAGAACTGTTTTTT

V: TRBV28
J: TRBJ2-3
size: .
D: .
CDR3: CVSSTRDRTYTQYF
DNA: TGTGTCAGCAGTACTCGAGACCGTACATATACGCAGTATTTT

V: TRBV12-3/TRBV12-4
J: TRBJ1-5
size: .
D: .
CDR3: CASSPTKGYLGGNQPQHF
DNA: TGTGCCAGCAGCCCGACAAAGGGCTACTTAGGAGGCAATCAGCCCCAGCATTTT

V: TRBV10-2
J: TRBJ1-5
size: .
D: .
CDR3: CPRKTDKGGSNQPQHF
DNA: TGCCCCAGGAAAACCGACAAGGGTGGTAGCAATCAGCCCCAGCACTTT

V: TRBV29-1
J: TRBJ1-2
size: .
D: .
CDR3: CNAFGRVDYGYTF
DNA: TGCAACGCATTCGGCAGAGTGGACTATGGCTACACCTTC

V: TRBV15
J: TRBJ1-5
size: .
D: .
CDR3: CATSNVNQPQHF
DNA: TGTGCCACCAGCAATGTGAATCAGCCCCAGCATTTT

V: TRBV4-1
J: TRBJ2-5
size: once
D: .
CDR3: CVSSQVLTIEETQYF
DNA: TGCGTCAGCAGCCAAGTATTGACAATTGAAGAGACCCAGTACTTC

V: TRBV4-3
J: TRBJ1-2
size: .
D: .
CDR3: CASRQDVGAGRYAF
DNA: TGCGCCAGCAGGCAAGACGTCGGGGCGGGACGCTACGCCTTC

V: TRBV28
J: TRBJ2-7
size: .
D: TRBD1
CDR3: CASRGQGLHRVYEQYF
DNA: TGTGCCAGTAGGGGACAGGGGCTCCATCGTGTCTACGAGCAGTACTTC

V: TRBV5-1
J: TRBJ2-3
size: .
D: .
CDR3: CTSSLGTNTDTQYF
DNA: TGCACGAGCAGCTTGGGAACTAACACAGATACGCAGTATTTT

V: TRBV4-1
J: TRBJ2-7
size: .
D: TRBD1
CDR3: CASNQGFDRVHEQYF
DNA: TGCGCCAGTAACCAAGGGTTTGACAGGGTCCACGAGCAGTACTTC

V: TRBV29-1
J: TRBJ2-2
size: .
D: TRBD1
CDR3: CTVTGTGGSTGELSF
DNA: TGCACCGTTACAGGGACAGGGGGTTCGACCGGGGAGCTGTCTTTT

V: TRBV30
J: TRBJ2-1
size: few
D: TRBD2
CDR3: CARSGGSGRSSYNEQFF
DNA: TGTGCCCGGAGTGGCGGGAGCGGGCGTAGCTCCTACAATGAGCAGTTCTTC

V: TRBV5-4
J: TRBJ1-2
size: .
D: .
CDR3: CASNLNVNYGYTF
DNA: TGTGCCAGCAACTTGAACGTTAACTATGGCTACACGTTC

V: TRBV29-1
J: TRBJ2-5
size: .
D: TRBD2
CDR3: CSVGGLVMGETQYF
DNA: TGCAGCGTTGGTGGACTAGTGATGGGAGAGACCCAGTACTTC

V: TRBV5-4
J: TRBJ1-2
size: .
D: TRBD1
CDR3: CASSGDNRGEGYSF
DNA: TGTGCCAGCAGCGGAGACAACAGGGGTGAAGGCTACTCCTTC

V: TRBV12-3/TRBV12-4
J: TRBJ1-6
size: .
D: .
CDR3: CASTSGTGGYNSPPHF
DNA: TGTGCCAGCACCTCCGGAACGGGGGGCTATAATTCACCCCCCCACTTT

V: TRBV6-2/TRBV6-3
J: TRBJ2-7
size: .
D: .
CDR3: CVSSEQVYEQYF
DNA: TGTGTCAGCAGTGAGCAGGTTTACGAGCAGTATTTC

V: TRBV29-1
J: TRBJ1-2
size: .
D: .
CDR3: CSVEGSAGSNYGYTF
DNA: TGCAGCGTTGAAGGTTCGGCAGGGTCTAACTATGGCTACACCTTC

V: TRBV5-4
J: TRBJ2-3
size: .
D: .
CDR3: CPSTLDWASTDTRYF
DNA: TGTCCCAGCACCTTGGACTGGGCTAGCACAGATACGCGGTATTTT

V: TRBV6-2/TRBV6-3
J: TRBJ2-5
size: .
D: TRBD1
CDR3: CARSPRGQGIRETQYF
DNA: TGCGCCAGAAGCCCCCGTGGACAGGGGATTCGGGAAACCCAGTACTTC

V: TRBV28
J: TRBJ2-7
size: medium-sized
D: .
CDR3: CASSPRTGAYEQYF
DNA: TGTGCCAGCAGTCCCAGGACGGGGGCCTACGAGCAGTACTTC

V: TRBV10-3
J: TRBJ2-1
size: many
D: TRBD2
CDR3: CAISSNSSRGGTYNEQFF
DNA: TGTGCCATCAGTTCCAATTCCTCGCGGGGGGGAACCTACAATGAGCAGTTCTTC

V: TRBV29-1
J: TRBJ2-1
size: .
D: .
CDR3: CSVGMGDEQFF
DNA: TGCAGCGTTGGAATGGGGGATGAGCAGTTCTTC

V: TRBV12-3/TRBV12-4
J: TRBJ2-7
size: once
D: .
CDR3: CASSFWGEGEVGSYEQYF
DNA: TGTGCTAGCAGTTTTTGGGGGGAGGGGGAGGTCGGGTCCTACGAGCAGTACTTC

V: TRBV20-1
J: TRBJ2-1
size: many
D: .
CDR3: CSASSGGTRQFF
DNA: TGCAGTGCTTCCTCGGGGGGCACTCGGCAGTTCTTC

V: TRBV10-2
J: TRBJ2-2
size: once
D: .
CDR3: CVSSSVRSRELFF
DNA: TGCGTCAGCAGTTCTGTTAGGAGTCGGGAGCTATTTTTT

V: TRBV6-1
J: TRBJ2-2
size: .
D: .
CDR3: CASRLGGAYTGELFF
DNA: TGTGCCAGCAGATTAGGGGGGGCGTACACTGGGGAGCTGTTTTTT

V: TRBV11-2
J: TRBJ2-7
size: .
D: TRBD1
CDR3: CASSPGTGPTYQQYF
DNA: TGTGCCAGCAGTCCCGGGACAGGGCCCACCTACCAGCAGTACTTC

V: TRBV24-1
J: TRBJ1-2
size: .
D: TRBD1
CDR3: CVTSDPLGQGKNYGYTF
DNA: TGTGTCACGAGTGATCCACTCGGACAGGGAAAGAACTATGGCTACACCTTC

V: TRBV4-1
J: TRBJ2-5
size: .
D: .
CDR3: CASNQQWGQETRYF
DNA: TGTGCCAGTAACCAACAGTGGGGGCAAGAGACCCGGTACTTC

V: TRBV6-1
J: TRBJ2-1
size: .
D: TRBD2
CDR3: CAGSRPAGVYNEQFF
DNA: TGTGCCGGCAGTAGACCAGCGGGGGTATACAATGAGCAGTTCTTC

V: TRBV11-3
J: TRBJ2-1
size: .
D: TRBD2
CDR3: CASSLLGTSGGYNDHFF
DNA: TGTGCCAGTAGCCTCCTAGGGACTAGCGGGGGCTACAATGACCATTTCTTC

V: TRBV10-2
J: TRBJ1-2
size: .
D: .
CDR3: CAISESSWRRANF
DNA: TGCGCCATCAGTGAGTCGAGCTGGAGGCGGGCCAACTTC

V: TRBV14
J: TRBJ2-3
size: few
D: .
CDR3: CASNQRTTHYF
DNA: TGTGCCAGCAACCAACGTACCACGCACTATTTT

V: TRBV7-8
J: TRBJ2-3
size: .
D: TRBD1
CDR3: CASSLGTGVTDMRYF
DNA: TGTGCCAGCAGCCTCGGGACAGGGGTTACAGATATGCGGTATTTT

V: TRBV5-1
J: TRBJ2-3
size: .
D: TRBD1
CDR3: CASSQPWGTGGTETQYF
DNA: TGCGCCAGCAGCCAACCATGGGGGACAGGGGGCACAGAAACGCAGTATTTT

V: TRBV6-2/TRBV6-3
J: TRBJ2-2
size: many
D: TRBD2
CDR3: CASSRLAGTNTGELFF
DNA: TGTGCCAGCAGTCGACTAGCGGGTACGAACACCGGGGAGCTGTTTTTT

V: TRBV10-3
J: TRBJ2-5
size: .
D: .
CDR3: CAISARTSTNVIAVETQNF
DNA: TGTGCCATCAGTGCTCGTACTTCGACTAACGTAATTGCGGTGGAGACCCAGAACTTC

V: TRBV6-7
J: TRBJ1-5
size: .
D: .
CDR3: CASRFNWGRHPQHF
DNA: TGTGCCAGCAGATTTAACTGGGGGCGTCATCCCCAGCATTTT

V: TRBV29-1
J: TRBJ2-5
size: .
D: TRBD2
CDR3: CSVEFYWTSGGKQESQYF
DNA: TGCAGCGTTGAGTTCTATTGGACTAGCGGAGGGAAACAAGAGAGCCAGTACTTC

V: TRBV29-1
J: TRBJ1-4
size: .
D: TRBD1
CDR3: CCVGQGSGEKLFF
DNA: TGCTGTGTTGGACAGGGGAGCGGTGAAAAACTGTTTTTT

V: TRBV6-2/TRBV6-3
J: TRBJ1-5
size: .
D: .
CDR3: CTSSPFLGISNQPQHF
DNA: TGTACCAGCAGTCCTTTCCTAGGCATTAGCAATCAGCCCCAGCATTTT

V: TRBV11-2
J: TRBJ2-1
size: .
D: TRBD1
CDR3: CASSLTADRVINEQFF
DNA: TGTGCCAGCAGCTTAACCGCGGACAGGGTTATCAATGAGCAGTTCTTC

V: TRBV5-6
J: TRBJ2-2
size: .
D: .
CDR3: CASSPPAGELFF
DNA: TGTGCCAGCAGCCCACCGGCCGGGGAGCTGTTTTTT

V: TRBV6-5
J: TRBJ2-7
size: .
D: TRBD2
CDR3: CASSYSGLAGPPGFEQYF
DNA: TGTGCCAGCAGTTACTCTGGACTAGCGGGACCCCCAGGGTTCGAGCAGTACTTC

V: TRBV7-9
J: TRBJ2-1
size: .
D: TRBD2
CDR3: CASSPPRLAGGSYIEQFF
DNA: TGTGCCAGCAGCCCCCCGCGGCTAGCGGGGGGCTCCTACATTGAGCAGTTCTTC

V: TRBV20-1
J: TRBJ2-1
size: .
D: TRBD2
CDR3: CSARGPSGGVGWDEQFF
DNA: TGCAGTGCTAGAGGTCCCAGCGGGGGGGTCGGCTGGGATGAGCAATTCTTC

V: TRBV30
J: TRBJ1-1
size: many
D: .
CDR3: CAWTQTNTEAFF
DNA: TGTGCCTGGACCCAAACTAACACTGAAGCTTTCTTT

V: TRBV25-1
J: TRBJ2-5
size: .
D: .
CDR3: CASSEPLQQQETQYF
DNA: TGTGCCAGCAGTGAACCCCTACAGCAGCAAGAGACCCAGTACTTC

V: TRBV6-2/TRBV6-3
J: TRBJ1-1
size: few
D: .
CDR3: CASSLIGGGTEAFF
DNA: TGTGCCAGCAGTTTGATCGGAGGTGGCACTGAAGCTTTCTTT

V: TRBV13
J: TRBJ1-3
size: many
D: TRBD1
CDR3: CASSYSGQGHGNTIYF
DNA: TGTGCCAGCAGCTACTCGGGACAGGGGCATGGAAACACCATATATTTT

V: TRBV4-1
J: TRBJ2-1
size: .
D: .
CDR3: CANSQGGFDYIEQFF
DNA: TGCGCCAACAGCCAAGGGGGGTTTGACTACATTGAGCAGTTCTTC

V: TRBV11-2
J: TRBJ1-1
size: .
D: .
CDR3: CVITRAGGNTEAFF
DNA: TGTGTCATCACTAGGGCGGGGGGGAACACAGAAGCTTTCTTT